This TCR beta chain was recovered during a study of T cell changes during pregnancy in multiple sclerosis. Method: immunoSEQ multiplex PCR; TCRdb's copy keeps in-frame clones and lacks some. This sample yields about 40,000 clones, of which over 75% are seen a single time; roughly 5% belongs to the top ten. Trimming cost V 3 bases and J 1 base, with 18 bases left between them. This CDR3 region has 17 residues. Germline CDR1 is KGHSH and CDR2 is LQKENI. The TCR comes from a female donor in good health, enrolled as a control in a pregnancy study. The source was peripheral blood, collected in the first trimester of pregnancy. The chain has TRBV18 and TRBJ1-2; maybe TRBD1 (6 bases). CDR3 sequence reads: CASSPGSDRLLNYGYTF. The CDR3 DNA reads TGTGCCAGCTCACCCGGGTCGGACAGACTTCTTAACTATGGCTACACCTTC.